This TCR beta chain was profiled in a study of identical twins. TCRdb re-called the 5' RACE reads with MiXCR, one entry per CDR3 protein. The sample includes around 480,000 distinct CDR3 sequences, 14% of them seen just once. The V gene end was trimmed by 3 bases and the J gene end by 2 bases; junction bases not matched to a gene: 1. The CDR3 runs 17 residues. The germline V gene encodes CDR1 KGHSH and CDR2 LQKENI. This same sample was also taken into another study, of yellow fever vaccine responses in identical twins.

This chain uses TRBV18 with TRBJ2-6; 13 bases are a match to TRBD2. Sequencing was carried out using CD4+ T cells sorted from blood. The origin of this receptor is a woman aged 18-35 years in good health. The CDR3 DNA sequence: TGTGCCAGCTCACCCGGGACTAGCGGGGCTGGGGCCAACGTCCTGACTTTC. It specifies CASSPGTSGAGANVLTF.